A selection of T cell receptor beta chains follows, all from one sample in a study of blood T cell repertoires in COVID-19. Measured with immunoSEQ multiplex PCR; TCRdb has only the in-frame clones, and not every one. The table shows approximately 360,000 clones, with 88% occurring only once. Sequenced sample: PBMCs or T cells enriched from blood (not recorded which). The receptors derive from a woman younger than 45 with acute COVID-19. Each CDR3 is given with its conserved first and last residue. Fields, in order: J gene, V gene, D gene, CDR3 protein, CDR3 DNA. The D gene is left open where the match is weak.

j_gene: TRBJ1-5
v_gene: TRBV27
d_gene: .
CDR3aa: CASSLRGKGQPQHF
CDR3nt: TGTGCCAGCAGTTTACGAGGCAAAGGTCAGCCCCAGCATTTT

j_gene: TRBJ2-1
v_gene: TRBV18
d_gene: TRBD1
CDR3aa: CASSAGTGVGNEQFF
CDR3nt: TGTGCCAGCTCAGCCGGGACAGGGGTTGGGAATGAGCAGTTCTTC

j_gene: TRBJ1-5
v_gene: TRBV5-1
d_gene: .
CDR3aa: CASSLDTGSNQPQHF
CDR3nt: TGCGCCAGCAGCTTGGATACAGGGTCCAATCAGCCCCAGCATTTT

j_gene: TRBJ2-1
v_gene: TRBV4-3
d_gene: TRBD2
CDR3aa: CASSQDPTSGGAGEQFF
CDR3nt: TGCGCCAGCAGCCAAGATCCGACTAGCGGGGGGGCCGGTGAGCAGTTCTTC

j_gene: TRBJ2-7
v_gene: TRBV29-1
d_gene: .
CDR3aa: CSVGTYEQYF
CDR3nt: TGCAGCGTCGGTACCTACGAGCAGTACTTC

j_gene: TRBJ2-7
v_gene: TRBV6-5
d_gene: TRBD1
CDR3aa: CASRITGTGFDEQYF
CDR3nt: TGTGCCAGCAGAATTACCGGGACAGGGTTCGACGAGCAGTACTTC

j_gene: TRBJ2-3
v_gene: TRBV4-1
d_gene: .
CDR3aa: CASSQGWGLGTDTQYF
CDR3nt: TGCGCCAGCAGCCAAGGGTGGGGACTCGGCACAGATACGCAGTATTTT

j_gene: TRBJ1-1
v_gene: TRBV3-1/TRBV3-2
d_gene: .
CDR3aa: CASSQGSGSKAFF
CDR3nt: TGTGCCAGCAGCCAAGGGTCAGGATCGAAAGCTTTCTTT

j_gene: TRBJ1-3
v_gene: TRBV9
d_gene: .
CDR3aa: CASSLREIGNTIYF
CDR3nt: TGTGCCAGCAGCCTTCGAGAGATCGGAAACACCATATATTTT

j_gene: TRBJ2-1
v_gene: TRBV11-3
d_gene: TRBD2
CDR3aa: CASSSPGPGGSSYNEQFF
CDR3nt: TGTGCCAGCAGCTCCCCTGGCCCGGGGGGTAGCTCCTACAATGAGCAGTTCTTC

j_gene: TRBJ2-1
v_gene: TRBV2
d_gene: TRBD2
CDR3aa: CASRRLAGGSYNEQFF
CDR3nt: TGTGCCAGCAGGCGACTAGCGGGGGGATCTTACAATGAGCAGTTCTTC

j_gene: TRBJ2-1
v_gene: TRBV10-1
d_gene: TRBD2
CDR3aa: CASSDTPSLAGDEQFF
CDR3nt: TGCGCCAGCAGTGATACCCCCTCGCTAGCGGGAGATGAGCAGTTCTTC

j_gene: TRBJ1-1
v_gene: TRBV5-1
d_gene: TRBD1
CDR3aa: CASSFANRDRGVNTEAFF
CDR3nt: TGCGCCAGCAGCTTCGCGAACAGGGACAGGGGGGTAAACACTGAAGCTTTCTTT

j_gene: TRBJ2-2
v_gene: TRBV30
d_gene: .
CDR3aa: CAWSLGPNTGELFF
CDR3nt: TGTGCCTGGAGTCTGGGCCCCAACACCGGGGAGCTGTTTTTT

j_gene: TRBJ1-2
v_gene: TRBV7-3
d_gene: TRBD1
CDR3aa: CASSLFAGQGYTF
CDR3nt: TGTGCCAGCAGCTTATTCGCCGGACAGGGGTACACCTTC

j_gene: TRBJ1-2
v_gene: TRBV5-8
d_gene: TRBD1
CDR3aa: CASSWTGGRRYGYTF
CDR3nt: TGTGCCAGCAGCTGGACAGGGGGCCGGCGCTATGGCTACACCTTC

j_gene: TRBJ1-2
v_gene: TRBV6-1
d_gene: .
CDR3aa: CASSEAGRGSFRYGYTF
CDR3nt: TGTGCCAGCAGTGAAGCCGGCAGGGGTTCGTTTCGGTATGGCTACACCTTC